This is a list of T cell receptor beta chains from one sample in a study of T cell responses to AZD1222 COVID-19 vaccine. Assay used: immunoSEQ multiplex PCR; TCRdb lists only in-frame clones, some missing. The profile covers 80,000 or so clones, with approximately 85% appearing a single time and more than 9% taken by the ten largest. The source was peripheral blood, collected 28 days after the second AZD1222 dose. These receptor sequences come from an adult who received the AZD1222 COVID-19 vaccine. Each CDR3 is given with its conserved first and last residue. D genes are given only for firm matches. The size entry is marked missing in some rows and otherwise reads once, few, many or a size class.

v_call	d_call	j_call	clone_size	cdr3_aa	cdr3_nt
TRBV3-1/TRBV3-2	NA	TRBJ2-2	few	CASSQSRGGVGGTGELFF	TGTGCCAGCAGCCAAAGTAGAGGGGGAGTCGGCGGCACCGGGGAGCTGTTTTTT
TRBV18	NA	TRBJ1-3	NA	CASTNTEGSGNTIYF	TGTGCCAGCACGAACACGGAGGGGTCTGGAAACACCATATATTTT
TRBV4-1	NA	TRBJ1-2	NA	CASSQDKNRQNGYTF	TGCGCCAGCAGCCAAGATAAAAACAGGCAAAATGGCTACACCTTC
TRBV20-1	NA	TRBJ2-5	few	CSASRGRGRFQETQYF	TGCAGTGCTAGTAGGGGCAGGGGCCGCTTCCAAGAGACCCAGTACTTC
TRBV2	NA	TRBJ1-4	NA	CASRFSRTATNEKLFF	TGTGCCAGCAGGTTCAGCCGAACTGCAACTAATGAAAAACTGTTTTTT
TRBV5-1	TRBD1	TRBJ2-2	NA	CASRALARQGDTGELFF	TGCGCCAGCAGGGCTCTAGCCCGACAGGGGGACACCGGGGAGCTGTTTTTT
TRBV19	NA	TRBJ2-7	NA	CASSGGPTYEQYF	TGTGCCAGTAGTGGGGGGCCGACCTACGAGCAGTACTTC
TRBV2	TRBD2	TRBJ2-2	NA	CASRRGGGTLNTGELFF	TGTGCCAGCCGGAGGGGCGGGGGGACCTTGAACACCGGGGAGCTGTTTTTT
TRBV11-2	NA	TRBJ2-7	NA	CASSFASRTYEQYF	TGTGCCAGCAGCTTCGCGAGCAGAACCTACGAGCAGTACTTC
TRBV4-1	NA	TRBJ1-5	once	CASSPNRGNQPQHF	TGCGCCAGCAGCCCAAACCGGGGCAATCAGCCCCAGCATTTT
TRBV3-1/TRBV3-2	TRBD2	TRBJ2-1	NA	CASSLRTSGLYNEQFF	TGTGCCAGCAGCCTCCGGACTAGCGGCCTCTACAATGAGCAGTTCTTC
TRBV7-9	NA	TRBJ1-6	NA	CASSYDRHNSPLHF	TGTGCCAGCAGTTACGACAGACACAATTCACCCCTCCACTTT
TRBV28	NA	TRBJ2-7	NA	CASSPRSYEQYF	TGTGCCAGCAGTCCAAGATCCTACGAGCAGTACTTC
TRBV10-1	TRBD1	TRBJ1-2	NA	CAQGDYGYTF	TGCGCTCAGGGGGATTATGGCTACACCTTC
TRBV28	NA	TRBJ2-7	NA	CASSFRELQAYEQYF	TGTGCCAGCAGTTTTCGTGAGTTGCAGGCCTACGAGCAGTACTTC
TRBV6-4	NA	TRBJ2-3	NA	CASSTYPGGRFSDTQYF	TGTGCCAGCAGTACGTACCCCGGTGGCAGGTTCTCAGATACGCAGTATTTT
TRBV19	TRBD1	TRBJ2-2	NA	CASSARTGTPGELFF	TGTGCCAGTAGCGCCCGGACAGGGACCCCCGGGGAGCTGTTTTTT
TRBV5-8	NA	TRBJ2-2	NA	CASSLAEGLDTGELFF	TGTGCCAGCAGCTTGGCGGAGGGTCTGGACACCGGGGAGCTGTTTTTT
TRBV10-1	TRBD1	TRBJ1-2	NA	CASSPNRGTGYTF	TGCGCCAGCAGCCCAAACAGGGGAACTGGCTACACCTTC
TRBV9	NA	TRBJ1-5	once	CASSADTNLGPQHF	TGTGCCAGCAGCGCGGACACTAACCTCGGGCCCCAGCATTTT
TRBV7-2	NA	TRBJ1-2	few	CASSLAGSGGYTF	TGTGCCAGCAGCTTAGCGGGTTCGGGTGGCTACACCTTC
TRBV10-2	TRBD1	TRBJ1-2	NA	CASSERQGGLHNYGYTF	TGCGCCAGCAGTGAGAGACAGGGGGGCCTTCATAACTATGGCTACACCTTC
TRBV5-8	TRBD1	TRBJ2-7	NA	CASSKTGRYEQYF	TGTGCCAGCAGCAAGACAGGGCGCTACGAGCAGTACTTC
TRBV6-5	NA	TRBJ2-7	NA	CASSMVSYEQYF	TGTGCCAGCAGTATGGTATCCTACGAGCAGTACTTC
TRBV7-9	NA	TRBJ1-1	NA	CASSPGKAGAFF	TGTGCCAGCAGCCCAGGGAAAGCTGGGGCTTTCTTT
TRBV7-9	NA	TRBJ1-4	NA	CASAGDNEKLFF	TGTGCCTCTGCAGGGGATAATGAAAAACTGTTTTTT
TRBV4-1	NA	TRBJ2-1	NA	CASSLYPESNEQFF	TGCGCCAGCAGCCTCTATCCAGAGTCCAATGAGCAGTTCTTC
TRBV6-6	NA	TRBJ1-5	NA	CASSGGIGNQPQHF	TGTGCCAGCAGTGGGGGAATCGGCAATCAGCCCCAGCATTTT
TRBV7-6	NA	TRBJ2-7	NA	CASSSRLAEQYF	TGTGCCAGCAGCTCTCGCTTAGCCGAGCAGTACTTC
TRBV18	NA	TRBJ1-1	NA	CASSPGQENTEAFF	TGTGCCAGCTCACCTGGACAAGAAAACACTGAAGCTTTCTTT
TRBV30	NA	TRBJ1-5	NA	CAWTGGSRQPQHF	TGTGCCTGGACAGGCGGGTCGCGTCAGCCCCAGCATTTT
TRBV6-5	NA	TRBJ2-7	NA	CASSRRSYEQYF	TGTGCCAGCAGTAGGAGGTCTTACGAGCAGTACTTC